The clone carrying this T cell receptor (beta chain) occurred a few times. This sample was taken from a study of technical replicates of blood from a few donors. Clones were read by immunoSEQ multiplex PCR, and TCRdb kept only the in-frame ones, dropping some. The data show roughly 80,000 clones, with about 91% seen just once and 0.25% held by the top ten. The CDR3 has 11 amino acids. Trimming stripped 5 bases from V and 8 bases from J, with 7 bases between. Looked up from germline, CDR1 is SEHNR and CDR2 is FQNEAQ (reference sequence). The chain couples TRBV7-9 to TRBJ2-1, with no clear D. Sequencing input: T cells isolated from PBMCs. This receptor was taken from a human donor in good health. Here the CDR3 DNA reads TGTGCCAGCAGCCCCCTAGATGAGCAGTTCTTC. It encodes CASSPLDEQFF.